This is a list of T cell receptor beta chains from one sample in a study of cytomegalovirus exposure and HLA in healthy donors. The table came from immunoSEQ multiplex PCR; TCRdb's copy has only in-frame clones and leaves some out. This repertoire shows about 170,000 clones, approximately 80% found once; its top ten account for around 4.4%. The specimen sequenced was PBMCs. The source is a woman aged 45-65 years in good health and CMV-seropositive. The CDR3 runs from the conserved cysteine through the conserved F or W. D genes are given only for firm matches. Expanded clones are given a class, and other clones once, few, many or no size at all.

TRBJ2-1	TRBD2	TRBV4-3	.	TGCGCCAGCAGCCTACCTGGGACTAGCGTAAAGGAGCAGTTCTTC	CASSLPGTSVKEQFF
TRBJ2-5	.	TRBV7-2	.	TGTGCCAGCAGCTCCCAACGACAGGCCCAATGGACCCAGTACTTC	CASSSQRQAQWTQYF
TRBJ1-1	.	TRBV25-1	.	TGTGCCAGCAGTGGAGGGGAAGCTTTCTTT	CASSGGEAFF
TRBJ2-4	.	TRBV7-2	.	TGTGCCAGCAGCTTGGAGTCCAAAAACATTCAGTACTTC	CASSLESKNIQYF
TRBJ2-1	TRBD2	TRBV18	.	TGTGCCAGCTCACCACCACTAGCGGGGGGGTCCGGGAATGAGCAGTTCTTC	CASSPPLAGGSGNEQFF
TRBJ1-2	.	TRBV28	.	TGTGAGTCTCGGGGAATCTATGGCTACACCTTC	CESRGIYGYTF
TRBJ2-3	TRBD2	TRBV7-3	.	TGTGCCAGCAGCTCCCTAGCGGGGGGGTTGGATACGCAGTATTTT	CASSSLAGGLDTQYF
TRBJ1-1	TRBD1	TRBV6-1	.	TGTGCCAGCAACGACAGGGCTGACACTGAAGCTTTCTTT	CASNDRADTEAFF
TRBJ1-5	.	TRBV7-3	.	TGTGCCAGCAGTCCCTGCCGCGGGTTCAATCAGCCCCAGCATTTT	CASSPCRGFNQPQHF
TRBJ2-1	TRBD2	TRBV7-8	.	TGTGCCAGCAGTCAACTAGCGGGAGCATTTAAGCAGTTCTTC	CASSQLAGAFKQFF
TRBJ2-5	TRBD2	TRBV9	.	TGTGCCAGCAGCGCGACTAGCGGGGTAGGAGAGACCCAGTACTTC	CASSATSGVGETQYF
TRBJ2-1	.	TRBV11-3	.	TGTGCCAGCAGCTTAGCAGGAAGCTCCTACAATGAGCAGTTCTTC	CASSLAGSSYNEQFF
TRBJ1-2	TRBD1	TRBV29-1	.	TGCAGCGTTGGGGACAGGGGTTTCTATGGCTACACCTTC	CSVGDRGFYGYTF
TRBJ1-5	TRBD1	TRBV15	.	TGTGCCACCAGCTCGGACAGGGGTTGGCAGCCCCAGCATTTT	CATSSDRGWQPQHF
TRBJ1-5	TRBD1	TRBV5-5	.	TGTGCCAGCAGTTCCGGGACAGGGACCAATCAGCCCCAGCATTTT	CASSSGTGTNQPQHF
TRBJ1-5	.	TRBV4-3	.	TGCGCCAGCAGCCAAGATGGTGGAGGGGCTCAGCCCCAGCATTTT	CASSQDGGGAQPQHF
TRBJ2-1	TRBD2	TRBV7-2	once	TGTGCCAGCAGCCAGGGGGGGACTAGCAGGTCAGGGCAGTTCTTC	CASSQGGTSRSGQFF
TRBJ2-7	TRBD1	TRBV5-1	.	TGCGCCAGCAGCCTACCACAGGGGGAAATGAATTCCAACGAGCAGTACTTC	CASSLPQGEMNSNEQYF
TRBJ1-1	TRBD1	TRBV6-5	.	TGTGCCAGCAGTTCACCCCGGGACAGATTGAACACTGAAGCTTTCTTT	CASSSPRDRLNTEAFF
TRBJ2-1	.	TRBV29-1	.	TGCAGCGTGCGGGATTTCAATGAGCAGTTCTTC	CSVRDFNEQFF
TRBJ1-1	.	TRBV15	.	TGTGCCACCAGGGCCCGGAGGGCCATGAACACTGAAGCTTTCTTT	CATRARRAMNTEAFF
TRBJ1-3	.	TRBV4-3	.	TGCGCCAGCAGCCAAGATAGCGCCCCAAACACCATATATTTT	CASSQDSAPNTIYF
TRBJ2-1	TRBD2	TRBV5-4	.	TGTGCCAGCAGCCAGTTGGGGACTAGAGACAATGAGCAGTTCTTC	CASSQLGTRDNEQFF
TRBJ2-3	TRBD2	TRBV28	.	TGTGCCAGCAGTTCCCCCGTGGGGAGGGGTACGCAGTATTTT	CASSSPVGRGTQYF
TRBJ2-1	TRBD2	TRBV5-1	once	TGCGCCAGCAGCTTCCCGACTAGCGGGGGGGCCTACAATGAGCAGTTCTTC	CASSFPTSGGAYNEQFF
TRBJ1-5	.	TRBV19	few	TGTGCCAGTAGTATCCTTACAGGGTCCGTCGGCGATCAGCCCCAGCATTTT	CASSILTGSVGDQPQHF
TRBJ2-5	TRBD2	TRBV5-1	.	TGCGCCAGCAGCTTTGGAGGGCGGGGGGCTCAAGAGACCCAGTACTTC	CASSFGGRGAQETQYF
TRBJ1-5	.	TRBV19	.	TGTGCCAGCTCCCATTTAGGGGCAAATAGCAATCAGCCCCAGCATTTT	CASSHLGANSNQPQHF
TRBJ2-1	.	TRBV6-6	.	TGTGCCAGCACGGGCGGGGTAAACAATGAGCAGTTCTTC	CASTGGVNNEQFF
TRBJ1-1	.	TRBV19	.	TGTGCCAGTAGTATTGGCAGCGCCGGGGACACTGAAGCTTTCTTT	CASSIGSAGDTEAFF
TRBJ1-5	.	TRBV28	.	TGTGCCAGCAGTTTCGCCTTCGGAGAATATAGCAATCAGCCCCAGCATTTT	CASSFAFGEYSNQPQHF
TRBJ1-2	TRBD1	TRBV28	few	TGTGCCAGCAGTTTGGGACAGAACTATGGCTACACCTTC	CASSLGQNYGYTF
TRBJ2-1	.	TRBV6-1	.	TGTGCCAGCAGTGAGGAAGAGGGCTCCTACAATGAGCAGTTCTTC	CASSEEEGSYNEQFF
TRBJ2-3	TRBD1	TRBV13	.	TGTGCCAGCAGCTTGACAGGGAATCTAGATACGCAGTATTTT	CASSLTGNLDTQYF
TRBJ1-2	.	TRBV7-2	.	TGTGCCAGCAGCTCTCAGGGAGGCAGGGAAGATGGCTACACCTTC	CASSSQGGREDGYTF
TRBJ1-1	.	TRBV28	.	TGTGCCAGCAGTACGGACGGGAATTCGAACACTGAAGCTTTCTTT	CASSTDGNSNTEAFF
TRBJ1-5	TRBD1	TRBV19	.	TGTGCCAGTAGCCTAACAGGGGATCAGCCCCAGCATTTT	CASSLTGDQPQHF
TRBJ1-5	TRBD1	TRBV6-5	.	TGTGCCAGCAGTCACAGGGGTAGCAATCAGCCCCAGCATTTT	CASSHRGSNQPQHF
TRBJ2-7	.	TRBV5-1	.	TGCGCCAGCAGCCACCGGGACTCCTACGAGCAGTACTTC	CASSHRDSYEQYF
TRBJ1-2	TRBD1	TRBV5-1	.	TGCGCCAGCAGCTGGGAAGACAGGGTAGGCTATGGCTACACCTTC	CASSWEDRVGYGYTF
TRBJ1-2	TRBD1	TRBV11-1	.	TGTGCCAGTAGCCGGGACAGGAACTATGGCTACACCTTC	CASSRDRNYGYTF
TRBJ1-5	.	TRBV4-2	.	TGTGCCAGCAGCCAAGATTGGGGGGAGGTAGGGCAGCCCCAGCATTTT	CASSQDWGEVGQPQHF
TRBJ1-6	TRBD1	TRBV5-1	few	TGCGCCAGCAGCGAACAGGGGGCTAATTCACCCCTCCACTTT	CASSEQGANSPLHF
TRBJ1-2	.	TRBV14	.	TGTGCCAGCAGCCATCTTAAGATGGGGGCAGGTAACTATGGCTACACCTTC	CASSHLKMGAGNYGYTF
TRBJ2-5	.	TRBV7-2	.	TGTGCCAGCTGGATGGCAGGGCCGGAGACCCAGTACTTC	CASWMAGPETQYF
TRBJ2-2	TRBD2	TRBV5-4	once	TGTGCCAGCAGCTCTCCGGAGGGGACTAGGACCGGGGAGCTGTTTTTT	CASSSPEGTRTGELFF
TRBJ1-4	.	TRBV19	.	TGTGCCAGTAGCGAACGACGGTCCGGGGGGGACAATGAAAAACTGTTTTTT	CASSERRSGGDNEKLFF
TRBJ1-2	.	TRBV19	.	TGTGCCAGTAGTACCGGAGGCAGCCCTAACTATGGCTACACCTTC	CASSTGGSPNYGYTF
TRBJ2-5	TRBD2	TRBV15	.	TGTGCCACCAGCAGAGATCTTAGTAGCGGGGGGTCAAAAGAGACCCAGTACTTC	CATSRDLSSGGSKETQYF
TRBJ1-2	.	TRBV14	.	TGTGCCAGCAGCCAGTTCGGGGGCTATGGCTACACCTTC	CASSQFGGYGYTF
TRBJ2-1	TRBD1	TRBV28	.	TGTGCCAGCAGTTTAGGGGGACAGGGGCGGGATGAGCAGTTCTTC	CASSLGGQGRDEQFF
TRBJ2-2	.	TRBV7-3	.	TGTGCCAGCAGCTTAAGCCCCCCTGGTTCGGCCGGGGAGCTGTTTTTT	CASSLSPPGSAGELFF
TRBJ2-7	TRBD1	TRBV14	.	TGTGCCAGCAGCCAAGGGGGACAGGGGTACGAGCAGTACTTC	CASSQGGQGYEQYF
TRBJ2-1	TRBD2	TRBV5-1	.	TGCGCCAGCAGCTTGTCCTGGGAGATAGCGGGAGGAAGGGAGCAGTTCTTC	CASSLSWEIAGGREQFF
TRBJ1-2	.	TRBV29-1	.	TGCAGCGTTGCAGGGGCCAGCTATGGCTACACCTTC	CSVAGASYGYTF